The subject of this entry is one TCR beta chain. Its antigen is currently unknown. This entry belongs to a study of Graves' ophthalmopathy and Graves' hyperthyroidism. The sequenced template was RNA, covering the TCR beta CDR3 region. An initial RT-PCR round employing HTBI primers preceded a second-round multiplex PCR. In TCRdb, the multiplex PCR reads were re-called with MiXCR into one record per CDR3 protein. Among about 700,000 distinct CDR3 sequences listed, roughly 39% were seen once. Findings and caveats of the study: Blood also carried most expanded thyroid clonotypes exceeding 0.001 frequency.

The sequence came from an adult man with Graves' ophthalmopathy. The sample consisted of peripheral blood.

The CDR3 coding sequence is TGCAGCGTTGAAGTCAAGGGTGAGGAGACCCAGCATTTT. It is translated as CSVEVKGEETQHF. This chain joins TRBV29-1 and TRBJ1-5, with D unclear. CDR3 size: 13 residues. Trimming left V 1 base short and J 11 bases short, with 15 bases between. The germline V gene has CDR1 SQVTM and CDR2 ANQGSEA.